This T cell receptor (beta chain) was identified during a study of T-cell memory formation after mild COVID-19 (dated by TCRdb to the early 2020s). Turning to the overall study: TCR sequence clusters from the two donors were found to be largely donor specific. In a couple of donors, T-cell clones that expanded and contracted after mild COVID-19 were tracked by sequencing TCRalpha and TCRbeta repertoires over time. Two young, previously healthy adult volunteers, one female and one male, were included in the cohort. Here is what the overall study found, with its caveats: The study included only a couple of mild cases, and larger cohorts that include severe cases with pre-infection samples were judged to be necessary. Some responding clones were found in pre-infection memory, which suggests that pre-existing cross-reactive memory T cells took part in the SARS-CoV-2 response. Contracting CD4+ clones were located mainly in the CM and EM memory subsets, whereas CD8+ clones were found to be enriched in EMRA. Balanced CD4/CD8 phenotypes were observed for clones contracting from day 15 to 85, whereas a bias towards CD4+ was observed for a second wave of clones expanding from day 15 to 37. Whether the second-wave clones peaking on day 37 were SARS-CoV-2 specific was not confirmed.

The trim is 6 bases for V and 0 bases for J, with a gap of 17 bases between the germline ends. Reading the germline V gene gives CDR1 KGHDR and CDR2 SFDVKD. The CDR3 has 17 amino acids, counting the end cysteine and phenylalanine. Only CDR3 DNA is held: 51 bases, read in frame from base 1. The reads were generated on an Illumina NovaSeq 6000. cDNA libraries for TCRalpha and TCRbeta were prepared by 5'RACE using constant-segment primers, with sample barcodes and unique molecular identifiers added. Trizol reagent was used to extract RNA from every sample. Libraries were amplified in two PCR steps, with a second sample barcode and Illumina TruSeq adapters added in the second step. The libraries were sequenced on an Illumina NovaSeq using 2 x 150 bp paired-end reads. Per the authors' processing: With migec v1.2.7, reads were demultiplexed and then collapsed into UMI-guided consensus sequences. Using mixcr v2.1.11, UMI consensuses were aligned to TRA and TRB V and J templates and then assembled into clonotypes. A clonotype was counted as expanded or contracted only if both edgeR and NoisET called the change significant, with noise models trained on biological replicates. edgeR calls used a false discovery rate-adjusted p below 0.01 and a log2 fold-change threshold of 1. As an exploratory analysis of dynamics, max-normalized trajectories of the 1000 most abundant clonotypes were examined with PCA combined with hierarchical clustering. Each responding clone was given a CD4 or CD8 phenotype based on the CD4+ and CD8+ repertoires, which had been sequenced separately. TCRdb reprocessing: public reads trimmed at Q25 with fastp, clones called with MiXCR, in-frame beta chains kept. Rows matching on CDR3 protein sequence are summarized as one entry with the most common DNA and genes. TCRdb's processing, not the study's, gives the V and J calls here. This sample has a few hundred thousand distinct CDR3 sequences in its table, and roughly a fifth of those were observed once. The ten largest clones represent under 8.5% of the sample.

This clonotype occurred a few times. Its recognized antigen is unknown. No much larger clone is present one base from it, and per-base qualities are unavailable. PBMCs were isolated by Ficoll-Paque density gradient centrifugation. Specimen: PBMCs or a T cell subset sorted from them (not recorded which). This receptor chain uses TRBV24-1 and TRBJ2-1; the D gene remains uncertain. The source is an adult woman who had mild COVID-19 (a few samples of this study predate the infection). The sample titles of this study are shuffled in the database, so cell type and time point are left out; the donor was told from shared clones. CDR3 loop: CATSLGPTSVSYNEQFF. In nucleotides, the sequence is TGTGCCACCAGTTTGGGTCCCACTTCTGTCTCCTACAATGAGCAGTTCTTC.